This TCR beta chain came from a study of blood T cells in healthy people across ages. For the second PCR, which ran for 7 to 11 cycles, a sample-barcoded 5' primer and a J-beta primer mix were used. One entry per CDR3 protein, called by TCRdb with MiXCR from the 5' RACE reads. The sample contains 1.2 million to 1.5 million distinct CDR3 sequences, 42% of which appear only once. This CDR3 spans 12 amino acids. The germline gives CDR1 MNHEY, CDR2 SVGAGI. With V trimmed by 6 bases and J by 6 bases, 3 bases remained unmatched. Every sample had a minimum of 6.5 million PBMCs isolated. Regarding the study as a whole: Lack of knowledge of donor CMV status possibly confounded expanded clonotype changes. Diversity was estimated from one million T cells, and these estimates were considered underestimates.

In this sample, this clonotype turned up a few times. Its antigen is unidentified. The specimen was blood. This clonotype originated in a woman between 18 and 30 years old in good health. The rearrangement joins TRBV6-5 to TRBJ2-3; the match to TRBD2 covers 7 bases. The CDR3 protein is CASSHGGDTQYF. In nucleotides, the CDR3 is TGTGCCAGCAGCCACGGGGGGGATACGCAGTATTTT.